The clone carrying this T cell receptor beta chain was seen at least ten times. Its antigen is still unknown. Trimming took 3 bases from V and 5 from J, leaving 16 bases between them. CDR1 and CDR2 from the germline V gene are MNHEY and SMNVEV (reference sequence). The CDR3 extends over 15 amino acids. This entry comes from a study of T cells in Graves' hyperthyroidism and ophthalmopathy. In the study overall: Peripheral blood draws took place at initial diagnosis, ahead of any treatment. Whole-study results and caveats: Ophthalmopathy got predicted by the model a median about 6.7 months before its onset.

Researchers amplified the TCR beta CDR3 regions from RNA transcripts. During a first-round RT-PCR of the TCR CDR3, the HTBI primer set was used. TCRdb reanalysed the multiplex PCR reads using MiXCR and keeps one entry per CDR3 protein. The sample contains 450,000 to 650,000 distinct CDR3 sequences, approximately 15% of which appear only once. Every diagnosis used clinical symptoms, serum thyroxine and TRAb, thyroid ultrasound and orbital computed tomography. Input material: blood. J is TRBJ1-1 and V is TRBV27; no clear D gene. This receptor was obtained from a woman between 18 and 30 years old with Graves' ophthalmopathy. The CDR3, as DNA: TGTGCCAGCAGTTTTACGGGTGGAGGTGAGACTGAAGCTTTCTTT. Translation: CASSFTGGGETEAFF.